These T cell receptor beta chains were read from a single sample in a study of identical twins. TCRdb used MiXCR to reprocess the 5' RACE reads, holding one entry per CDR3 protein. This table holds fewer than 550,000 distinct CDR3 sequences, 14% found once. In addition, the sample was reused for a study of yellow fever vaccine responses in identical twins.

The sequencing input was CD4+ T cells sorted from blood. These receptors all come from a woman aged 18-29 years in good health. Each CDR3 is given with its conserved first and last residue. A D gene is named only where the DNA matches it firmly. Only some rows state a clone size, as once, few, many or a class for expanded clones.

CDR3aa | CDR3nt | d_gene | v_gene | abundance | j_gene
CASSAGTGSGDTQYF | TGTGCCAGCAGTGCCGGGACAGGGAGCGGGGATACGCAGTATTTT | TRBD1 | TRBV6-1 | few | TRBJ2-3
CASTPTRFAGVEQFF | TGTGCCAGCACTCCCACACGATTTGCGGGAGTTGAGCAGTTCTTC | TRBD2 | TRBV12-3/TRBV12-4 | many | TRBJ2-1
CASSPSDRTGEEAFF | TGTGCCAGCAGCCCGAGTGATAGGACAGGGGAGGAAGCTTTCTTT | TRBD1 | TRBV7-8 | few | TRBJ1-1
CASSLREDYGYTF | TGTGCCAGCAGTTTAAGGGAGGACTATGGCTACACCTTC | - | TRBV12-3/TRBV12-4 | many | TRBJ1-2
CSVSAGDSYEQYF | TGCAGTGTATCAGCGGGGGACTCCTACGAGCAGTACTTC | TRBD2 | TRBV20-1 | many | TRBJ2-7
CASSLAAGGPRDTQYF | TGTGCCAGCAGCTTAGCAGCGGGAGGGCCCAGGGATACGCAGTATTTT | TRBD2 | TRBV7-9 | many | TRBJ2-3
CASSIRDTGSYEQYF | TGTGCCAGCAGCATCCGGGACACTGGCTCCTACGAGCAGTACTTC | - | TRBV21-1 | - | TRBJ2-7
CSLTTTGLQTQYF | TGCAGCCTGACCACTACAGGGCTGCAGACCCAGTACTTC | - | TRBV29-1 | many | TRBJ2-5
CSASGTSVYEQYF | TGCAGTGCTTCCGGGACTAGTGTCTACGAGCAGTACTTC | TRBD2 | TRBV20-1 | few | TRBJ2-7
CAISTGDGANVLTF | TGTGCCATCAGCACAGGGGACGGGGCCAACGTCCTGACTTTC | TRBD1 | TRBV10-3 | few | TRBJ2-6
CAWTPQGETQYF | TGTGCCTGGACCCCTCAGGGAGAGACCCAGTACTTC | - | TRBV30 | - | TRBJ2-5
CASSLLSAGPFMTNEQFF | TGTGCCAGCAGCTTATTATCGGCGGGTCCTTTCATGACCAATGAGCAGTTCTTC | - | TRBV11-1 | - | TRBJ2-1
CASSFENEQFF | TGTGCCAGCAGCTTCGAAAACGAGCAGTTCTTC | - | TRBV11-2 | many | TRBJ2-1
CASSPRDRGGFVQYF | TGTGCCAGCAGCCCCCGAGACAGGGGCGGTTTCGTGCAGTACTTC | TRBD1 | TRBV7-2 | - | TRBJ2-7
CAISDQGQNTEAFF | TGTGCCATCAGTGACCAAGGACAGAACACTGAAGCTTTCTTT | - | TRBV10-3 | - | TRBJ1-1
CASSAGPGLSTDTQYF | TGTGCCAGCAGCGCGGGACCCGGATTAAGCACAGATACGCAGTATTTT | - | TRBV9 | - | TRBJ2-3
CASSHGVVNTIYF | TGTGCCAGCAGCCATGGGGTTGTAAACACCATATATTTT | - | TRBV3-1 | few | TRBJ1-3
CASSSVGTGNEQFF | TGTGCCAGCAGCTCAGTGGGGACAGGCAATGAGCAGTTCTTC | TRBD1 | TRBV7-9 | few | TRBJ2-1
CASRDSGTGINQPQHF | TGTGCCAGCAGGGACTCCGGGACAGGGATTAATCAGCCCCAGCATTTT | TRBD1 | TRBV12-3/TRBV12-4 | few | TRBJ1-5
CASSSGPGQVAFF | TGCGCCAGCAGCTCGGGACCGGGACAGGTGGCTTTCTTT | TRBD1 | TRBV5-1 | - | TRBJ1-1
CASSKGAARTQYF | TGTGCCAGCAGTAAAGGAGCCGCCAGGACCCAGTACTTC | - | TRBV28 | few | TRBJ2-5
CASSQSLAGRREQFF | TGCGCCAGCAGCCAATCTCTAGCGGGACGGCGTGAGCAGTTCTTC | TRBD2 | TRBV4-1 | - | TRBJ2-1
CAISESQETQYF | TGTGCCATCAGTGAGTCCCAGGAAACGCAGTATTTT | - | TRBV10-3 | few | TRBJ2-3
CAWSTGSLGADTQYF | TGTGCCTGGAGCACCGGGTCGCTGGGCGCAGATACGCAGTATTTT | - | TRBV30 | - | TRBJ2-3
CASSIGGSTYEQYF | TGTGCCAGCAGTATCGGGGGGTCAACCTACGAGCAGTACTTC | TRBD2 | TRBV6-1 | - | TRBJ2-7
CASKRGRAGWSYEQYF | TGTGCCAGCAAGAGAGGTCGGGCAGGGTGGTCCTACGAGCAGTACTTC | - | TRBV6-1 | once | TRBJ2-7
CASSWGERGQPQHF | TGTGCCAGTAGTTGGGGAGAGAGAGGGCAGCCCCAGCATTTT | - | TRBV19 | few | TRBJ1-5
CASSQSNQGAGELFF | TGTGCCAGCAGCCAATCGAACCAGGGGGCTGGGGAGCTGTTTTTT | TRBD1 | TRBV5-4 | few | TRBJ2-2
CASRPGTSGPSEQFF | TGTGCCAGCCGACCGGGGACTAGCGGCCCCTCTGAGCAGTTCTTC | TRBD2 | TRBV18 | few | TRBJ2-1
CASSAGTFSYNEQFF | TGTGCCAGCAGCGCCGGGACCTTCTCCTACAATGAGCAGTTCTTC | - | TRBV7-6 | - | TRBJ2-1
CASSQEGLANEKLFF | TGCGCCAGCAGCCAAGAAGGGTTGGCTAATGAAAAACTGTTTTTT | - | TRBV4-3 | - | TRBJ1-4
CASSLTGIGGTNTGELFF | TGTGCCAGCAGCTTAACCGGAATAGGGGGGACGAACACCGGGGAGCTGTTTTTT | - | TRBV7-3 | - | TRBJ2-2
CASSAGLAGPYEQYF | TGCGCCAGCAGCGCCGGACTAGCGGGCCCCTACGAGCAGTACTTC | TRBD2 | TRBV5-1 | few | TRBJ2-7
CSARQDGTGKLDEQYF | TGCAGTGCTAGACAGGACGGGACAGGGAAACTCGACGAGCAGTACTTC | TRBD1 | TRBV20-1 | - | TRBJ2-7
CASSQDGAGVKNEQFF | TGCGCCAGCAGCCAAGACGGAGCGGGAGTTAAAAATGAGCAGTTCTTC | TRBD2 | TRBV4-3 | few | TRBJ2-1
CASSLEGRRNEKLFF | TGTGCCAGCAGCTTAGAAGGGAGGCGTAATGAAAAACTGTTTTTT | - | TRBV7-8 | - | TRBJ1-4
CASSQWTVTYEQYF | TGTGCCAGCAGCCAATGGACAGTTACCTACGAGCAGTACTTC | - | TRBV3-1 | few | TRBJ2-7
CASSRNPVRVDEQYF | TGTGCCAGCAGCCGGAATCCCGTCAGGGTGGACGAGCAGTACTTC | - | TRBV3-1 | few | TRBJ2-7
CASSSGPRSEQFF | TGTGCCAGCAGTTCAGGACCGCGGAGTGAGCAGTTCTTC | - | TRBV27 | few | TRBJ2-1
CASSQSQGPRLLQFF | TGTGCCAGCAGCCAATCTCAGGGGCCCCGTTTGTTGCAGTTCTTC | - | TRBV3-1 | - | TRBJ2-1
CSAPGARDYTQYF | TGCAGTGCTCCCGGGGCGAGGGATTATACGCAGTATTTT | - | TRBV20-1 | - | TRBJ2-3
CASSHGGTTEAFF | TGTGCCAGCAGCCACGGGGGCACCACTGAAGCTTTCTTT | - | TRBV3-1 | few | TRBJ1-1
CSARRQGVYEKLFF | TGCAGTGCTAGAAGACAGGGGGTATATGAAAAACTGTTTTTT | TRBD1 | TRBV20-1 | - | TRBJ1-4
CASSPSGGGNTGELFF | TGTGCCAGCAGCCCCAGCGGGGGGGGTAACACCGGGGAGCTGTTTTTT | TRBD2 | TRBV3-1 | - | TRBJ2-2
CASSRQGQVSYEQYF | TGTGCCAGCAGTCGACAGGGGCAGGTCTCCTACGAGCAGTACTTC | TRBD1 | TRBV27 | - | TRBJ2-7
CASSPTWTSGYEQYF | TGTGCCAGCAGCCCCACTTGGACTAGCGGATACGAGCAGTACTTC | TRBD2 | TRBV6-2/TRBV6-3 | few | TRBJ2-7
CASSRLETQYF | TGTGCCAGCAGCAGGTTGGAGACCCAGTACTTC | - | TRBV25-1 | - | TRBJ2-5
CSARVSGGTDTQYF | TGCAGTGCTAGAGTTAGCGGAGGCACAGATACGCAGTATTTT | - | TRBV20-1 | - | TRBJ2-3